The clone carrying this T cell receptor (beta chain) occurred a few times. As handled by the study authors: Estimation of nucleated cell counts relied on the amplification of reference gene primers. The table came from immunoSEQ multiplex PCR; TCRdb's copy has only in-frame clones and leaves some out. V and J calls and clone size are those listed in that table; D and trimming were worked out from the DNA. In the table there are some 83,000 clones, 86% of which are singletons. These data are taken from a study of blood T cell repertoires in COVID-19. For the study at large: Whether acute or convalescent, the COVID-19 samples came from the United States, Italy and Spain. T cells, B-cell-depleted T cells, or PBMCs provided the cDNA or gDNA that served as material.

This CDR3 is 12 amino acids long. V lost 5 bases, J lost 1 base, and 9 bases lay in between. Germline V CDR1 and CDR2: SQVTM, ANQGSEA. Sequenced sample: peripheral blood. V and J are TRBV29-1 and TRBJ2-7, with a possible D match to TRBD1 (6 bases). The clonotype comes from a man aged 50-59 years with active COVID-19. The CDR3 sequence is CSVSGQSYEQYF. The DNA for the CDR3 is TGCAGCGTTTCTGGACAGTCCTACGAGCAGTACTTC.